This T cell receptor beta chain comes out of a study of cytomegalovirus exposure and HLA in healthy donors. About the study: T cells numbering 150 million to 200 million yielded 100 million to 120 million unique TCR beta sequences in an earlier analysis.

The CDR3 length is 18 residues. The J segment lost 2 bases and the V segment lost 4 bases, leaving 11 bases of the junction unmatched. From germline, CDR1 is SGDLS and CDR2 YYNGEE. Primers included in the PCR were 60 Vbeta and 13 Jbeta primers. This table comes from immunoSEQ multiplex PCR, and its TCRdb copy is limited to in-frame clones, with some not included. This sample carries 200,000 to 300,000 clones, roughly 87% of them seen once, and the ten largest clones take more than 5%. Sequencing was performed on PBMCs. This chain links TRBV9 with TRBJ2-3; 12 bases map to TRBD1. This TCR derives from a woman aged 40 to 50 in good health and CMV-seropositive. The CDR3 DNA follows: TGTGCCAGCAGCTGGGGACAGGGGGCGAAGGGGGACACAGATACGCAGTATTTT. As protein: CASSWGQGAKGDTDTQYF.